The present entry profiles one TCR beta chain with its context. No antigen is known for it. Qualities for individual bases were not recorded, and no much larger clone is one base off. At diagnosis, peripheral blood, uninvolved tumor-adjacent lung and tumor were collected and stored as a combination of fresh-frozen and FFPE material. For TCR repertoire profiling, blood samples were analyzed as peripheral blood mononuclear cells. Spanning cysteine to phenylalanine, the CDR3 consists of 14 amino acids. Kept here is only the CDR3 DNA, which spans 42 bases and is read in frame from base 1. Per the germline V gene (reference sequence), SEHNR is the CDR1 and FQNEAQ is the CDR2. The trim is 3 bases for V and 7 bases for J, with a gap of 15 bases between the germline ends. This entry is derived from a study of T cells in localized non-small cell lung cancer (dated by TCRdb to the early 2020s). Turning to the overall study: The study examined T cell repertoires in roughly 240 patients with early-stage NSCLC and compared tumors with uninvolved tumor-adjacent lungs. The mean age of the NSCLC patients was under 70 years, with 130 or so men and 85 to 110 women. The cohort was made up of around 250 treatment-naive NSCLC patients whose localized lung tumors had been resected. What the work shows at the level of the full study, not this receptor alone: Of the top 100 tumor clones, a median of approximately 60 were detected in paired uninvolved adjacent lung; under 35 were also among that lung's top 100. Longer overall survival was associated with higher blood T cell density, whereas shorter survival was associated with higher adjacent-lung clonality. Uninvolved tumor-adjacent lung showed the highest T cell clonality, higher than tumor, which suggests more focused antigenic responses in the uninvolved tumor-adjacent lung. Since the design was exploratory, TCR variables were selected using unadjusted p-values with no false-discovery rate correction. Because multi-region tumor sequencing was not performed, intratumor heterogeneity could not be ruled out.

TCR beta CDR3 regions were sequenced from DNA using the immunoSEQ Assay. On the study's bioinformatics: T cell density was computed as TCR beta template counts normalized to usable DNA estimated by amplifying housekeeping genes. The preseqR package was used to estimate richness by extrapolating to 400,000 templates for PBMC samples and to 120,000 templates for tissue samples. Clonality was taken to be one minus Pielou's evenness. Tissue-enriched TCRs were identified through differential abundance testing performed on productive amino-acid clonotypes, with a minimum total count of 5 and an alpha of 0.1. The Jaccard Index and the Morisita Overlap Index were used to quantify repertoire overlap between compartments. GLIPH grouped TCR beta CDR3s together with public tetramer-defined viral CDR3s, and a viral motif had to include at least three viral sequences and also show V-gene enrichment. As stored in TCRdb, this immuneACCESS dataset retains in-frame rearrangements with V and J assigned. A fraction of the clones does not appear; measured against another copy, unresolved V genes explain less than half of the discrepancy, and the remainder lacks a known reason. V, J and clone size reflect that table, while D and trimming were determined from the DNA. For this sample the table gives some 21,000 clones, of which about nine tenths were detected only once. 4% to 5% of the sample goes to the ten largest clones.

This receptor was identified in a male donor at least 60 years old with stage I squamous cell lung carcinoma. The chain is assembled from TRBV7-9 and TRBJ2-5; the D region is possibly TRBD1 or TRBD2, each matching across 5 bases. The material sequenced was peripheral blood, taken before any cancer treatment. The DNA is TGTGCCAGCAGCTTTGCGGGCCCAAGGGGGACCCAGTACTTC. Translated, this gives CASSFAGPRGTQYF. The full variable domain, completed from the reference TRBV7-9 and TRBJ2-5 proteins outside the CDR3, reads DTGVSQNPRHKITKRGQNVTFRCDPISEHNRLYWYRQTLGQGPEFLTYFQNEAQLEKSRLLSDRFSAERPKGSFSTLEIQRTEQGDSAMYLCASSFAGPRGTQYFGPGTRLLVL.